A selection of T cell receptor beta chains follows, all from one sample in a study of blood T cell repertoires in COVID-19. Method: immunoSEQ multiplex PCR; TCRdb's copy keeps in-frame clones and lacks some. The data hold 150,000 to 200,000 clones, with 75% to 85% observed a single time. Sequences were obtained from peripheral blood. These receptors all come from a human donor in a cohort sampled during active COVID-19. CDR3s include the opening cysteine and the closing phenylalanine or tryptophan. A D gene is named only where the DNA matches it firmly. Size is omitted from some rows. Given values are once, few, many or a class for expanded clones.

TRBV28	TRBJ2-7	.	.	TGTGCCAGCAGCTCCGGACAGATTTCCTACGAGCAGTACTTC	CASSSGQISYEQYF
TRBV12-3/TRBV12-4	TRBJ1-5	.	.	TGTGCCAGCAGTTTCGGAGGACTGGCGCCCCAGCATTTT	CASSFGGLAPQHF
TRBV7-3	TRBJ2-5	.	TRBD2	TGTGCCAGCAGCTCCTCGGGGGGAGAGACCCAGTACTTC	CASSSSGGETQYF
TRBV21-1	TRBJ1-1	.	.	TGTGCCAGCAGGTATTTGCTAAATCAGAACACTGAAGCTTTCTTT	CASRYLLNQNTEAFF
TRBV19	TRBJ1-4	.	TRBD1	TGTGCCAGTACTTCCGGAGACAGGGGGCTAAATAAACTGTTTTTT	CASTSGDRGLNKLFF
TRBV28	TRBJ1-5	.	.	TGTGCCAGCAGTTTAATAGGAGGTCAGCCCCAGCATTTT	CASSLIGGQPQHF
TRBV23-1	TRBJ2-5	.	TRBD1	TGCGCCAGCAGTCACCCCCCGCCGGGACAGGGGGGGGAGACCCAGTACTTC	CASSHPPPGQGGETQYF
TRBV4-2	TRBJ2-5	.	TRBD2	TGTGCCAGCAGCCAAGAGTGGCTAGCGGGGGGGCAAGAGACCCAGTACTTC	CASSQEWLAGGQETQYF
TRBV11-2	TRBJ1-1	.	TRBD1	TGTGCCAGCAGCCCCTGGGACAGGGGGCGAAGGAACACTGAAGCTTTCTTT	CASSPWDRGRRNTEAFF
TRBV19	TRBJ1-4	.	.	TGTGCCAGTGGCTCTTTCGGGGAAAAACTGTTTTTT	CASGSFGEKLFF
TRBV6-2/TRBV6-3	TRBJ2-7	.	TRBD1	TGTGCCAGCAGTTACTCGAACGGTGTCCGACAGGGGGCAAGGGAGCAGTACTTC	CASSYSNGVRQGAREQYF
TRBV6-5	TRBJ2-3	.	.	TGTGCCAGCAGTTACTCGAGTATTACGAGGACAGATACGCAGTATTTT	CASSYSSITRTDTQYF
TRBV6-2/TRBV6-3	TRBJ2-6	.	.	TGTGCCAGCAGTTACTCGAGTCCCTCTGGGGCCAACGTCCTGACTTTC	CASSYSSPSGANVLTF
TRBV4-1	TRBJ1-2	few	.	TGCGCCAGCAGCCAAGTATTCGGCAGGGAAGGGGATGGCTACACCTTC	CASSQVFGREGDGYTF
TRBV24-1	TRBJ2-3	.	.	TGTGCCACCAGTGATTCTGTGAGGGTGGACGGTTCAGATACGCAGTATTTT	CATSDSVRVDGSDTQYF
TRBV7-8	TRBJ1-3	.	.	TGTGCCAGCAGTTTAACTCCTGGACAGTTCTCTGGAAACACCATATATTTT	CASSLTPGQFSGNTIYF
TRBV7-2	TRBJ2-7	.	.	TGTGCCAGCAGCTTACTGACAGCAACTACCTACGAGCAGTACTTC	CASSLLTATTYEQYF
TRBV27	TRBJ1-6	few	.	TGTGCCAGCAGTTTAGAGGGAAATAATTCACCCCTCCACTTT	CASSLEGNNSPLHF
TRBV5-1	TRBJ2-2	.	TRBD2	TGCGCCAGCAGCTCGCCCACTAGCGACACCGGGGAGCTGTTTTTT	CASSSPTSDTGELFF
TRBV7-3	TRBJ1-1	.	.	TGTGCCAGCAGCTCCCCCAGAACTGAAGCTTTCTTT	CASSSPRTEAFF
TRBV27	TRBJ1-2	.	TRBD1	TGTGCCAGCAGCCCGACAGGGTATGGCTACACCTTC	CASSPTGYGYTF
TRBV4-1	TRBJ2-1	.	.	TGCGCCAGCAGCCAAGCGTGGGGGGATGAGCAGTTCTTC	CASSQAWGDEQFF
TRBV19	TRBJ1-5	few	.	TGTGCCAGTACGCTGACGGGGGTGGGTAGCAATCAGCCCCAGCATTTT	CASTLTGVGSNQPQHF
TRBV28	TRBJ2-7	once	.	TGTGCCAGCAGTTTGACCATCGGGGCCTACGAGCAGTACTTC	CASSLTIGAYEQYF
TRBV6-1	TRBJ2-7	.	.	TGTGCCAGCAGTGAAGACAGGGTGGTCGGGCAGTACTTC	CASSEDRVVGQYF
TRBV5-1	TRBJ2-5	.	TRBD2	TGCGCCAGCAGCCCGGAGAGCGGGAGCAGGCGAGAGACCCAGTACTTC	CASSPESGSRRETQYF
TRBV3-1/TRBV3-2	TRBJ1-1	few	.	TGTGCCAGCAGCCTTCTCGCTGAAGCTTTCTTT	CASSLLAEAFF
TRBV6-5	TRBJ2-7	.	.	TGTGCCAGCAGCCCCGGGTCCTACGAGCAGTACTTC	CASSPGSYEQYF
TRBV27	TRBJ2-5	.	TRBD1	TGTGCCAGCAGTTACGGGGGACAGGGAGGCGAGACCCAGTACTTC	CASSYGGQGGETQYF
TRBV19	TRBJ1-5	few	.	TGTGCCAGTAGTATAGTTAGCACCAATCAGCCCCAGCATTTT	CASSIVSTNQPQHF
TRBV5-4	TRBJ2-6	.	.	TGTGCCAGCCGCCTTCGGTCTGGGGCCAACGTCCTGACTTTC	CASRLRSGANVLTF
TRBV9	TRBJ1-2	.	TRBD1	TGTGCCAGCAGCGTAGATCAAGGGGGACAGGAATATGGCTACACCTTC	CASSVDQGGQEYGYTF
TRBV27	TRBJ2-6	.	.	TGTGCCAGCAGTTTCATTCACGTATATAGCTCTGGGGCCAACGTCCTGACTTTC	CASSFIHVYSSGANVLTF
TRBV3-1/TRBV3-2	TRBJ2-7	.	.	TGTGCCAGCAGCAAGACATACGAGCAGTACTTC	CASSKTYEQYF
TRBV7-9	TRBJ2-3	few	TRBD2	TGTGCCAGCAGCCTACTGGGCATTAGCGGGAGCACAGATACGCAGTATTTT	CASSLLGISGSTDTQYF
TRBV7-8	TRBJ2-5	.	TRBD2	TGTGCCAGCAGCTTAGATTCTAGCGGGGAGACCCAGTACTTC	CASSLDSSGETQYF
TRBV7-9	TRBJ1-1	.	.	TGTGCCAGCAGCTTAAACAGTTGGGACACTGAAGCTTTCTTT	CASSLNSWDTEAFF
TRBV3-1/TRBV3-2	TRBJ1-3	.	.	TGTGCCAGCAGCCACGTAAGGTCCAGAAGACCGAGGTGGGTATTCAAACGCACCATATATTTT	CASSHVRSRRPRWVFKRTIYF
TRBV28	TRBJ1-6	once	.	TGTGCCAGCAGCGTCGGGGGTAGGCGCTCGGATTCACCCCTCCACTTT	CASSVGGRRSDSPLHF
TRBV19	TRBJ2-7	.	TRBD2	TGTGCCAGTAGCGCTAGCGGGGGGTTTACCTACGAGCAGTACTTC	CASSASGGFTYEQYF
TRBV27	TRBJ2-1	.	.	TGTGCCAGCAGTTTAGTTGGGAGTAGGGATGAGCAGTTCTTC	CASSLVGSRDEQFF
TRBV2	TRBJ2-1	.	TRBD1	TGTGCCAGCAGTGCCCTAGTACAGGGGACTGAGCAGTTCTTC	CASSALVQGTEQFF
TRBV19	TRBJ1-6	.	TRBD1	TGTGCCAGTAGTACGACAGGGATCTCATCACCCCTCCACTTT	CASSTTGISSPLHF
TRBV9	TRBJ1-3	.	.	TGTGCCAGCAGCGTAGAGGGGGGAAACACCATATATTTT	CASSVEGGNTIYF
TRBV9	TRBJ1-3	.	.	TGTGCCAGCAGCTCCCCCGGGGGGCCTGGAAACACCATATATTTT	CASSSPGGPGNTIYF
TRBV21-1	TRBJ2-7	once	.	TGTGCCAGCATCTCGCCCGGACAGGGTGGCGACGAGCAGTACTTC	CASISPGQGGDEQYF
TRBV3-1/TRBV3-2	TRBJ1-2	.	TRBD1	TGTGCCAGCAGCCAAGGACGCGACAGGGGGCGCAGCTATGGCTACACCTTC	CASSQGRDRGRSYGYTF
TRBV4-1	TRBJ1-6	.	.	TGCGCCAGCAGCCCGGGACAACTAAATTCACCCCTCCACTTT	CASSPGQLNSPLHF
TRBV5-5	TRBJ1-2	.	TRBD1	TGTGCCAGCAGCTCCGGGACAGGGATCTATGGCTACACCTTC	CASSSGTGIYGYTF
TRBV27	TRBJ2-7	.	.	TGTGCCAGCAGTTCCGGGGTGAATCACCACGAGCAGTACTTC	CASSSGVNHHEQYF
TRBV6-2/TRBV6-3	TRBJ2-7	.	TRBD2	TGTGCCAGCAGTCACCCTAGCGGGAGGACCACCTACGAGCAGTACTTC	CASSHPSGRTTYEQYF
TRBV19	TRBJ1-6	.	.	TGTGCCAGTAGTATTTATAAATCACCCCTCCACTTT	CASSIYKSPLHF